This T cell receptor (beta chain) originates from a study of regulatory T cells in long-lasting Graves disease (dated by TCRdb to the early 2020s). With respect to the entire study: Patients with newly diagnosed Graves' disease had been on antithyroid drugs for under 3 months. Peripheral blood TCR sequencing and RNA sequencing compared persistent Graves' disease patients with newly diagnosed Graves' disease patients. The study was conducted in China and was registered as a clinical trial. TCR sequencing covered around 13 persistent and approximately 20 newly diagnosed Graves' disease patients, around 35 samples in total. General study outcomes and caveats: Only the TCR beta chain was sequenced and analyzed. A larger number of public clonotypes was shared among persistent patients (about 2,700) than among newly diagnosed patients (around 970). Peripheral blood alone was examined, since thyroid tissue, which constituted the primary lesion, could not be accessed. Compared with newly diagnosed patients, patients with persistent Graves' disease had lower TCR Shannon entropy and fewer highly expanded clones, which suggests clonal expansion. As a limitation, the authors acknowledged that the small sample size may reduce accuracy. Preferential use of TRBV28, TRBJ1-2 and TRBJ2-5 was observed in persistent disease, whereas TRBV20-1 and TRBJ2-1 were favored in newly diagnosed disease.

With regard to this clonotype: The antigen this receptor binds is unknown. Qualities for individual bases were not recorded, and no much larger clone is one base off.

Based on the germline V gene (reference sequence), the CDR1 and CDR2 sequences are SEHNR and FQNEAQ. Relative to germline, V is 0 bases shorter and J is 0 bases shorter, with 18 bases between their ends. From the cysteine through the phenylalanine, the CDR3 covers 19 amino acids. This entry keeps only the CDR3 DNA: 57 bases, framed from base 1. Library preparation was by multiplex PCR. Sequencing was performed on an Illumina HiSeq 4000. iRepertoire HTBI primers and Arm-PCR amplification of CDR3 regions were used to construct TCR beta libraries. Gel purification was performed on PCR products prior to sequencing. Per the source publication's procedure: Across samples, 60 to 70 TRBV and 13 to 15 TRBJ segments were identified and used for gene usage analysis of CDR3 amino acid clonotypes. COPE and FqMerger were used to merge filtered high-quality paired reads into contigs. BLAST was used to align contigs to IMGT TRBV, TRBD and TRBJ reference genes, and CDR3 was defined according to IMGT. Any clonotype with a frequency above 0.1% was classified as a highly expanded clone. Repertoire diversity was measured by Shannon entropy, and V-J evenness by the Gini coefficient. Public clonotypes were defined as clonotypes shared by more than one individual. The public reads were reanalyzed by TCRdb: fastp trimming at Q25, MiXCR alignment, in-frame beta chains only. Rows with a matching CDR3 protein are joined into one entry that keeps the most common DNA and genes. Clone size and V and J calls follow TCRdb, not the original study. The sample yields a few hundred thousand distinct CDR3 sequences; about 11% were counted once. Under 20% of the sample goes to the ten largest clones.

In light of the paper, this sample's time point label describes: newly diagnosed GD, antithyroid drugs for less than 3 months. For both TCR sequencing and RNA sequencing, RNA was extracted from PBMCs in TRIzol. The diagnosis of Graves' disease followed American Thyroid Association guidelines. Recruitment of patients was carried out at an endocrinology department in Xi'an, China. Each patient gave approximately 8.8 milliliters of peripheral blood, collected in an EDTA anticoagulant tube. Ficoll Paque Plus density gradient separation was used to isolate PBMCs, and no further T cell sorting was done. An Agilent 2100 Bioanalyzer and agarose gel were used to check RNA quality, and a NanoDrop 2000 was used to measure RNA concentration. This sample was also put to use in a study of T cells in Graves' hyperthyroidism and ophthalmopathy. In that second paper, the authors write: Graves' hyperthyroidism was defined as stable when no progression to ophthalmopathy occurred over 18 months of follow-up. Hyperthyroidism patients were newly diagnosed, had a disease duration of under 2 months, and were aged 18 to 65 years. Patients with uncontrolled infections, other autoimmune diseases, pregnancy or lactation were excluded. Clinical symptoms, serum thyroxine and TRAb, thyroid ultrasound, and orbital computed tomography formed the basis for the diagnoses. For the first round of RT-PCR on the TCR CDR3, the HTBI primer set was used together with the Qiagen OneStep RT-PCR kit. Blood samples also contained most of the expanded thyroid clonotypes (frequency above 0.001), which suggests that blood repertoires may reflect thyroid immune responses. In cross-validation, a model built on a 13 V-J signature told ophthalmopathy apart from stable hyperthyroidism with less than 90% sensitivity and roughly 81% specificity, and in testing the same model reached 80%/75%. During validation, the model predicted progression to ophthalmopathy a median of approximately 6 months ahead of onset, with around 71% sensitivity and more than 72% specificity. TCR V-J signatures able to tell the groups apart were searched for in a discovery cohort of 90 to 100 patients, of whom roughly 42 had Graves' ophthalmopathy and 57 had stable Graves' hyperthyroidism. Whether ophthalmopathy could be predicted prospectively was tested in an independent validation cohort made up of about 18 hyperthyroidism patients plus 17 patients who later progressed to ophthalmopathy. The approximately 100 discovery patients were divided at random into training and test sets in a 7:3 ratio. In addition, the study compared T-cell repertoires in thyroid tissue and in blood from about 6 Graves' hyperthyroidism patients. After sampling, hyperthyroidism patients received methimazole starting at 30 mg daily, and ophthalmopathy patients received high-dose intravenous methylprednisolone. Libraries were constructed in a second round of multiplex PCR, after which size selection and purification were carried out. Paired-end sequencing of the libraries was performed with 100 bp reads on an Illumina HiSeq2000. Raw data were processed with SOAPnuke, discarding reads with adapters, uncalled bases, mean Phred below 15, or no exact constant-primer or identifier match. COPE v1.2.5 was used to merge high-quality paired reads, and clonotypes were defined as unique nucleotide sequences. MiTCR v1.1 was used to align the clonotypes against IMGT TRBV, TRBD and TRBJ reference segments. Only V-J combinations with frequency above 0.0001, covering roughly 99% of repertoires, were analysed. The TCS score was defined as the ratio of F50 (clonal expansion) to E x V (chaos), calculated using BLOSUM62-based TCRdist between CDR3 peptides within each V-J. Welch's t-statistics and random forest reduced around 550 V-J features to fewer than 15, which were used in a naive Bayes classifier (R e1071). No statistical method was used to set the sample size in advance, and investigators knew the group allocation. TCR Vbeta CDR3 sequencing of 130 to 150 peripheral blood samples (roughly 43 ophthalmopathy, 75 to 85 hyperthyroidism and some 17 progressor patients) is reported in the paper.

The clonotype comes from a woman aged 18-29 years with Graves disease. Donor details come from another sample of the same person, matched by shared clones. Sequencing was performed on peripheral blood mononuclear cells (PBMCs), taken at new diagnosis, from a patient treated with antithyroid drugs. The V gene is TRBV7-9 and the J gene is TRBJ2-1; the D gene is possibly TRBD1 or TRBD2, with 5 bases matching each. The CDR3 is CASSLALRAGTNSYNEQFF. DNA sequence: TGTGCCAGCAGCTTAGCCCTTAGGGCAGGGACCAACTCCTACAATGAGCAGTTCTTC.